These 29 T cell receptor beta chains were all obtained from the same sample, sequenced in a study of control samples from healthy donors and cancer patients. The table came from immunoSEQ multiplex PCR; TCRdb's copy has only in-frame clones and leaves some out. The table includes some 150,000 clones, nearly 96% detected once. Sequenced: blood. All receptors derive from a woman in her twenties or thirties in good health.

The V gene is TRBV11-2, the J gene TRBJ1-1; no reliable D call. Deletions cut 1 base from V and 0 bases from J, with 3 bases between. The CDR3 runs 13 residues. Germline values: CDR1 SGHAT, CDR2 FQNNGV. The CDR3 nucleotides read TGTGCCAGCAGCTTAGGCATGAACACTGAAGCTTTCTTT. It is translated as CASSLGMNTEAFF.

The chain combines TRBV21-1 with TRBJ2-7; TRBD2 is the table's D call, not checked against the DNA. TRBV21-1 is a pseudogene. CDR3 length: 17 residues. The CDR3 region has the DNA TGTGCCAACTACACTGGACTAGCGGGAGCCCCCTCCTACGAGCAGTACTTC. Its translation: CANYTGLAGAPSYEQYF.

The CDR3 region is CASSQGPSSYEQYF. The CDR3 DNA reads TGCGCCAGCAGCCAGGGGCCGAGCTCCTACGAGCAGTACTTC. The chain couples TRBV4-1 to TRBJ2-7, with a possible D match to TRBD1 (5 bases). This CDR3 has 14 residues. Germline CDR1 and CDR2: MGHRA and YSYEKL. Between the trimmed V and J ends, which lost 3 bases and 0 bases, there was a span of 9 bases.

Comments on this clone: The same CDR3 is also encoded by other DNA sequences in this sample. V usage is TRBV30 and J usage is TRBJ2-5; D call uncertain. V was cut by 0 bases and J by 4 bases, with 3 bases left in between. Per germline, CDR1 GTSNPN and CDR2 SVGIG (reference sequence). The CDR3 length is 11 residues. CDR3 protein: CAWSVRETQYF. CDR3 sequence (DNA): TGTGCCTGGAGTGTGAGAGAGACCCAGTACTTC.

The chain is built from TRBV2 and TRBJ1-2, with 10 positions matching TRBD1. From germline, CDR1 is SNHLY and CDR2 FYNNEI. Trimming removed 6 bases from V and 4 bases from J; junction bases left unmatched: 8. There are 15 residues in the CDR3. The CDR3 DNA reads TGTGCCAGCAGACAGGGACAGGGGTATATCTATGGCTACACCTTC. It yields the protein CASRQGQGYIYGYTF.

This clone was picked up one time. The rearrangement uses TRBV30 and TRBJ1-5; no clear D. V lost 2 bases and J 2 bases, leaving 7 bases between the germline ends. The germline V gene encodes CDR1 GTSNPN and CDR2 SVGIG (reference sequence). The CDR3 length is 13 residues. CDR3 nucleotides: TGTGCCTGGAGTTATACCGGCAATCAGCCCCAGCATTTT. As protein: CAWSYTGNQPQHF.

The V and J genes are TRBV11-2 and TRBJ2-7; 13 nucleotides agree with TRBD2. The CDR3 contains 14 residues. The germline V gene has CDR1 SGHAT and CDR2 FQNNGV. Trimming at V came to 5 bases and at J to 5 bases, leaving 3 bases not matched to a gene. The CDR3 region is CASSPGLAGNEQYF. The CDR3 DNA is TGTGCCAGCAGCCCGGGACTAGCGGGAAACGAGCAGTACTTC.

V is TRBV9 and J is TRBJ1-3; no firm D call. This CDR3 comprises 16 residues. V was cut by 0 bases and J by 0 bases, with 10 bases left in between. Germline V lookup: CDR1 SGDLS, CDR2 YYNGEE. CDR3 in amino acids: CASSVGQRDSGNTIYF. Here the CDR3 DNA reads TGTGCCAGCAGCGTAGGGCAGCGTGACTCTGGAAACACCATATATTTT.

The chain joins TRBV28 to TRBJ1-2; 8 nucleotides line up with TRBD1. From germline, CDR1 is MDHEN and CDR2 SYDVKM. CDR3 length equals 14 residues. After removal of 3 bases from V and 1 base from J, the junction contained 1 base not matched to a gene. CDR3 region: CASSFTGGNYGYTF. The CDR3 coding sequence is TGTGCCAGCAGTTTTACAGGGGGTAACTATGGCTACACCTTC.

This clone has more than one count but fewer than ten. The rearrangement uses TRBV6-6 and TRBJ1-5; D gene unclear. The CDR3 runs to 14 residues. The germline CDR1 and CDR2 sequences are MNHNY and SVGAGI (reference sequence). Trimming took 4 bases from V and 1 from J, leaving 8 bases between them. CDR3 coding DNA: TGTGCCAGCAGTTCCCAACCGAGCAATCAGCCCCAGCATTTT. This encodes CASSSQPSNQPQHF.

The chain is built from TRBV7-9 and TRBJ2-7; D is tentatively TRBD1 or TRBD2 (5 bases each). Deletions cut 5 bases from V and 3 bases from J, with 17 bases between. CDR1 and CDR2 from the germline V gene are SEHNR and FQNEAQ (reference sequence). The CDR3 totals 15 residues. CDR3 sequence: CASSKGSGVYYEQYF. The CDR3 DNA reads TGTGCCAGCAGCAAGGGGAGTGGAGTCTACTACGAGCAGTACTTC. The entire variable domain, with the rest obtained from reference TRBV7-9 and TRBJ2-7, is as follows: DTGVSQNPRHKITKRGQNVTFRCDPISEHNRLYWYRQTLGQGPEFLTYFQNEAQLEKSRLLSDRFSAERPKGSFSTLEIQRTEQGDSAMYLCASSKGSGVYYEQYFGPGTRLTVT.

This chain uses TRBV19 with TRBJ1-1, with 8 nucleotides matching TRBD1. Per germline, CDR1 LNHDA and CDR2 SQIVND (reference sequence). This CDR3 comprises 16 residues. After removal of 4 bases from V and 4 bases from J, the junction contained 11 bases not matched to a gene. In DNA, the CDR3 is TGTGCCAGTAGTACAAAGGGGCCAGGGGGCGGCACTGAAGCTTTCTTT. Its protein product is CASSTKGPGGGTEAFF.

V and J are TRBV20-1 and TRBJ1-1; maybe TRBD1 (5 bases). CDR3 length: 16 residues. Germline V gene lookup returns CDR1 DFQATT and CDR2 SNEGSKA (reference sequence). The V end lost 3 bases, the J end lost 5 bases, and 22 bases lay between the germline ends. The CDR3 sequence: CSASSFNPQGRTEAFF. The CDR3 DNA reads TGCAGTGCTAGTTCCTTTAACCCGCAGGGAAGGACTGAAGCTTTCTTT.

The rearrangement uses TRBV5-1 and TRBJ1-4; 9 bases align to TRBD1. The CDR3 length is 15 residues. Germline V lookup: CDR1 SGHRS, CDR2 YFSETQ. V lost 5 bases, J lost 8 bases, and 10 bases stayed unmatched. CDR3 residues: CASSPVQGAVEKLFF. The CDR3 DNA reads as TGCGCCAGCAGTCCAGTACAGGGGGCCGTGGAAAAACTGTTTTTT.

The chain is built from TRBV14 and TRBJ2-2, with D uncertain. This CDR3 is 14 amino acids long. Germline values: CDR1 SGHDN, CDR2 FVKESK. Trimming took off 1 base at V and 7 bases at J, with 10 bases between the two ends. CDR3 in amino acids: CASSQAPMGGELFF. The CDR3 nucleotides are TGTGCCAGCAGCCAAGCCCCAATGGGCGGGGAGCTGTTTTTT.

This chain joins TRBV2 and TRBJ1-5, with 8 bases that match TRBD1. V was clipped by 6 bases and J by 8 bases; unmatched bases: 12. The V gene's germline CDR1 is SNHLY and CDR2 FYNNEI. The CDR3 sequence is 15 residues long. Here the CDR3 reads CASRLTTWTGKPQHF. The CDR3 coding sequence is TGTGCCAGCAGACTTACCACCTGGACAGGGAAGCCCCAGCATTTT.

This clone has just a few counts. The chain carries TRBV6-1 and TRBJ2-7; TRBD2 matches at 13 bases. V lost 4 bases, J lost 4 bases, and 7 bases stayed unmatched. The CDR3 sequence is 16 residues long. The germline V gene has CDR1 MNHNS and CDR2 SASEGT. As DNA, the CDR3 is TGTGCCAGCAGTGGCCAACTAGCGGGGGGGGGATACGAGCAGTACTTC. This translates into CASSGQLAGGGYEQYF.

The chain employs TRBV5-1 and TRBJ2-3; TRBD2 matches 7 bases. The CDR3 runs to 15 residues. J gave up 2 bases and V 3 bases, and 6 bases lay outside the gene matches. Germline V gene sequence: CDR1 SGHRS, CDR2 YFSETQ. CDR3 nucleotides: TGCGCCAGCAGCTGGTCTAGCGGACTCACAGATACGCAGTATTTT. Protein sequence: CASSWSSGLTDTQYF.

This chain joins TRBV6-5 and TRBJ2-7; weak D call: TRBD2 (6 bases). Germline V lookup: CDR1 MNHEY, CDR2 SVGAGI. This CDR3 is 14 amino acids long. The V end lost 6 bases, the J end lost 2 bases, and 14 bases lay between the germline ends. The CDR3 DNA reads as TGTGCCAGCAGCCTCGGGACTGAGACCTACGAGCAGTACTTC. It translates to CASSLGTETYEQYF.

In this sample, this clone turned up a few times. The chain combines TRBV5-4 with TRBJ2-2; D call uncertain. The germline gives CDR1 SGHNT, CDR2 YYREEE (reference sequence). The CDR3 contains 16 residues. V was clipped by 0 bases and J by 1 base, with 10 bases between them. DNA for the CDR3: TGTGCCAGCAGCTTGGAGTTAATAATGAACACCGGGGAGCTGTTTTTT. It yields the protein CASSLELIMNTGELFF.

This chain uses TRBV2 with TRBJ1-2; 7 nucleotides align to TRBD1. The CDR3 runs to 15 residues. CDR1 and CDR2 from the germline V gene are SNHLY and FYNNEI. V shed 1 base, J shed 4 bases, and the junction held 6 bases outside the gene matches. As DNA, the CDR3 is TGTGCCAGCAGTGAAGGACAGGGATCGATCTATGGCTACACCTTC. Protein product: CASSEGQGSIYGYTF. The variable domain in full, completed from reference TRBV2 and TRBJ1-2, reads EPEVTQTPSHQVTQMGQEVILRCVPISNHLYFYWYRQILGQKVEFLVSFYNNEISEKSEIFDDQFSVERPDGSNFTLKIRSTKLEDSAMYFCASSEGQGSIYGYTFGSGTRLTVV.

This clone was seen just once. The V and J genes are TRBV21-1 and TRBJ2-7; TRBD2, as called in the table, went unchecked against the DNA. TRBV21-1 is recorded as a pseudogene. This CDR3 comprises 17 residues. This CDR3 is CASSNSGTSGYWGEQYF. The CDR3 nucleotides read TGTGCCAGCAGCAACTCCGGGACTAGCGGCTATTGGGGCGAGCAGTACTTC.

This chain uses TRBV30 with TRBJ2-2, with TRBD1 as a possible D gene (6 bases). Trimming removed 2 bases from V and 3 bases from J, with 13 bases in between. CDR3 length: 15 amino acids. Per germline, CDR1 GTSNPN and CDR2 SVGIG (reference sequence). CDR3 region: CAWSPWGPDTGELFF. CDR3 in DNA: TGTGCCTGGAGTCCATGGGGGCCGGACACCGGGGAGCTGTTTTTT.

This clone was picked up one time. The CDR3 sequence: CASRRGPATNEKLFF. CDR3 in DNA: TGTGCCAGCAGGCGGGGACCTGCAACTAATGAAAAACTGTTTTTT. The chain combines TRBV6-5 with TRBJ1-4, with a weak D call TRBD1 (5 bases). This CDR3 is built from 15 residues. CDR1 is MNHEY and CDR2 is SVGAGI in the germline V gene. Trimming cost V 6 bases and J 0 bases, with 11 bases left between them.

The rearrangement uses TRBV29-1 and TRBJ1-2; D perhaps matches TRBD1 (6 bases). Germline assignment: CDR1 SQVTM and CDR2 ANQGSEA. The CDR3 runs to 12 residues. With 6 bases removed from V and 3 bases from J, the gap between germline ends came to 11 bases. CDR3: CSVHRDHYGYTF. The CDR3 region has the DNA TGCAGCGTCCACAGGGATCACTATGGCTACACCTTC.

The V and J genes are TRBV25-1 and TRBJ2-1; D may be TRBD2 (6 bases). The CDR3 runs 14 residues. V was clipped by 6 bases and J by 5 bases, with 14 bases between them. Per germline, CDR1 MGHDK and CDR2 SYGVNS. The CDR3 is CASRDLGGNNEQFF. DNA of the CDR3: TGTGCCAGCAGGGATCTCGGAGGGAACAATGAGCAGTTCTTC.

V usage is TRBV4-1 and J usage is TRBJ1-4, with unresolved D. CDR3 size: 15 residues. Germline CDR1 is MGHRA and CDR2 is YSYEKL. The V end was cut by 1 base, the J end by 7 bases, with 13 bases between. CDR3: CASSQVLGIGEKLFF. The DNA for the CDR3 is TGCGCCAGCAGCCAAGTATTGGGGATAGGTGAAAAACTGTTTTTT.

The V call is TRBV5-5, the J call TRBJ2-2; TRBD2 agrees at 9 bases. The CDR3 is 16 residues long. CDR1 is SGHKS and CDR2 is YYEKEE in the germline V gene (reference sequence). J was trimmed by 0 bases and V by 1 base; bases with no gene match: 1. CDR3 DNA sequence: TGTGCCAGCAGCTTGACTAGCGGGTCGAACACCGGGGAGCTGTTTTTT. As protein: CASSLTSGSNTGELFF. Supplemented by reference TRBV5-5 and TRBJ2-2, the full variable domain reads DAGVTQSPTHLIKTRGQQVTLRCSPISGHKSVSWYQQVLGQGPQFIFQYYEKEERGRGNFPDRFSARQFPNYSSELNVNALLLGDSALYLCASSLTSGSNTGELFFGEGSRLTVL.

The V call is TRBV5-6, the J call TRBJ2-7; TRBD1 matches 9 bases. This CDR3 region has 15 residues. Germline loops: CDR1 SGHDT, CDR2 YYEEEE. The V segment lost 4 bases and the J segment 1 base; nucleotides outside the gene matches: 6. The DNA for the CDR3 is TGTGCCAGCAGCGCCTCCGGGACAGGGTCCTACGAGCAGTACTTC. Translating gives CASSASGTGSYEQYF.